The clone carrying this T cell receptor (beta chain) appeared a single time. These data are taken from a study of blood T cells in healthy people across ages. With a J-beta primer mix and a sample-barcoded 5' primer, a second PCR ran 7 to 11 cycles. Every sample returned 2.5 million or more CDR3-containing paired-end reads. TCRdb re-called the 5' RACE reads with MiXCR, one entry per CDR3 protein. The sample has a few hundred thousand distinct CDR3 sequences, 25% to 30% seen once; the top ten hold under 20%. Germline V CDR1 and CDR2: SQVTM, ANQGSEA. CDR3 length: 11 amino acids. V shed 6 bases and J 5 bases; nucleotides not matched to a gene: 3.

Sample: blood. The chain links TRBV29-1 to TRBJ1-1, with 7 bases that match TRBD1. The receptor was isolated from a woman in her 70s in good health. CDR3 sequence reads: CSVGDRTEAFF. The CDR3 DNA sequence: TGCAGCGTCGGGGACAGAACTGAAGCTTTCTTT.